These T cell receptor beta chains were read from a single sample in a study of PD-L1 blockade in urothelial cancer. The protocol was immunoSEQ multiplex PCR, while the TCRdb copy is restricted to in-frame clones and leaves out a portion. The sample carries 70,000 to 75,000 clones, 85% to 90% recorded once. Sequencing used PBMCs, obtained around atezolizumab (anti-PD-L1) treatment. The receptors were gathered from a man in his 60s with urothelial cancer. Both conserved end residues are part of each CDR3. The D gene is left open where the match is weak. Only some rows state a clone size, as once, few, many or a class for expanded clones.

cdr3_aa,cdr3_nt,j_call,clone_size,v_call,d_call
CASSPRGTGYEPGMAAQFF,TGTGCCAGCAGCCCCCGCGGGACAGGGTATGAGCCCGGTATGGCGGCGCAGTTCTTC,TRBJ2-1,.,TRBV7-9,TRBD1
CASTAGQGASNTIYF,TGTGCCAGCACGGCGGGACAGGGGGCTTCGAACACCATATATTTT,TRBJ1-3,.,TRBV14,TRBD1
CASSPQNTGELFF,TGTGCCAGTAGCCCACAGAACACCGGGGAGCTGTTTTTT,TRBJ2-2,.,TRBV19,.
CAWSKLKNTEAFF,TGTGCCTGGAGCAAACTTAAGAACACTGAAGCTTTCTTT,TRBJ1-1,.,TRBV30,.
CAWTLGTDRYF,TGTGCCTGGACTCTCGGGACAGACCGGTACTTC,TRBJ2-7,.,TRBV30,TRBD1
CASSLVSGYFPYGYTF,TGTGCCAGCAGCTTGGTATCAGGGTACTTTCCTTATGGCTACACCTTC,TRBJ1-2,.,TRBV5-6,.
CASSLIGTDEQYF,TGTGCCAGCAGTTTAATCGGTACAGACGAGCAGTACTTC,TRBJ2-7,.,TRBV28,.
CASSFISGAISIQYF,TGTGCCAGCAGTTTCATCTCAGGGGCGATTTCCATTCAGTACTTC,TRBJ2-4,.,TRBV28,.
CSARGGAEAFF,TGCAGTGCTAGAGGGGGCGCTGAAGCTTTCTTT,TRBJ1-1,few,TRBV20-1,.
CASSRGGTGGLKVSYEQYF,TGCGCCAGCAGCCGGGGTGGGACAGGGGGCCTCAAGGTAAGCTACGAGCAGTACTTC,TRBJ2-7,.,TRBV5-1,TRBD1
CASSELQGTYEQYF,TGTGCCAGCAGTGAACTGCAGGGCACCTACGAGCAGTACTTC,TRBJ2-7,few,TRBV6-1,.
CASPPRGSFYEQYF,TGCGCCAGCCCACCCAGGGGGTCATTCTACGAGCAGTACTTC,TRBJ2-7,.,TRBV5-1,TRBD1
CASSLLWNTEAFF,TGTGCCAGCAGCTTACTTTGGAACACTGAAGCTTTCTTT,TRBJ1-1,.,TRBV7-3,.
CASSPSQGRGVAGNTIYF,TGCGCCAGCAGCCCCTCACAGGGTCGAGGGGTCGCTGGAAACACCATATATTTT,TRBJ1-3,.,TRBV5-1,.
CASQSGQVQASGYTF,TGTGCCAGCCAATCGGGACAGGTTCAAGCGAGTGGCTACACCTTC,TRBJ1-2,.,TRBV6-5,TRBD1
CASSPGTEHYGYTF,TGTGCCAGCTCACCAGGGACAGAGCACTATGGCTACACCTTC,TRBJ1-2,.,TRBV18,TRBD1
CASSLKGGAGEKLFF,TGTGCCAGCAGCCTAAAAGGGGGCGCAGGGGAAAAACTGTTTTTT,TRBJ1-4,.,TRBV14,TRBD1
CASSQIAGGNEQYF,TGCGCCAGCAGTCAGATAGCGGGGGGGAACGAGCAGTACTTC,TRBJ2-7,.,TRBV5-1,TRBD2
CASSSREGSTDTQYF,TGTGCCAGCAGCTCCCGGGAGGGCTCAACAGATACGCAGTATTTT,TRBJ2-3,.,TRBV11-2,TRBD2
CASSLPGQGISGNTIYF,TGCGCCAGCAGCCTCCCGGGACAGGGAATCTCTGGAAACACCATATATTTT,TRBJ1-3,.,TRBV5-1,TRBD1
CASSYQGGTEAFF,TGTGCCAGCAGTTACCAGGGTGGCACTGAAGCTTTCTTT,TRBJ1-1,.,TRBV6-5,.
CASSLLGGPNEKLFF,TGCGCCAGCAGCTTGTTGGGGGGACCAAATGAAAAACTGTTTTTT,TRBJ1-4,.,TRBV5-1,.
CASSLIGETQYF,TGTGCCAGCAGCTTAATCGGGGAGACCCAGTACTTC,TRBJ2-5,.,TRBV7-7,.
CAISEQGNSNQPQHF,TGTGCCATCAGTGAGCAGGGTAACAGCAATCAGCCCCAGCATTTT,TRBJ1-5,few,TRBV10-3,.
CASSLRGFGAFF,TGTGCCAGCAGCTTAAGGGGTTTCGGAGCTTTCTTT,TRBJ1-1,.,TRBV5-6,.